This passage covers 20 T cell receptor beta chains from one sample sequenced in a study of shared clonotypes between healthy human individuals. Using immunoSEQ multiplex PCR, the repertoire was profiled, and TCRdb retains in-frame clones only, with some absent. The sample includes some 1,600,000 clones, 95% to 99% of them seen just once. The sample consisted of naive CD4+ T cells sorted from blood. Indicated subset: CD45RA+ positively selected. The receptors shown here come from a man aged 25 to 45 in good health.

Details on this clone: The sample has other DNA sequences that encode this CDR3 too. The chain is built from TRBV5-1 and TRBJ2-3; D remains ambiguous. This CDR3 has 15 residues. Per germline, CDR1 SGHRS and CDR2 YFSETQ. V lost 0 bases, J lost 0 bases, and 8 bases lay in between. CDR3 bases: TGCGCCAGCAGCTTGGCCGGGCTGAGCACAGATACGCAGTATTTT. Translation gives CASSLAGLSTDTQYF. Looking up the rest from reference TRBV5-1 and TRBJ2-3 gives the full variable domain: KAGVTQTPRYLIKTRGQQVTLSCSPISGHRSVSWYQQTPGQGLQFLFEYFSETQRNKGNFPGRFSGRQFSNSRSEMNVSTLELGDSALYLCASSLAGLSTDTQYFGPGTRLTVL.

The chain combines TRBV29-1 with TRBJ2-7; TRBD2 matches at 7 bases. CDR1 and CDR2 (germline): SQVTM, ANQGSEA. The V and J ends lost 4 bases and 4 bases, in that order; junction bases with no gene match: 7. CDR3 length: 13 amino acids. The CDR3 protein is CSVVLGGLYEQYF. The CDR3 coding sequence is TGCAGCGTTGTATTGGGAGGGCTGTACGAGCAGTACTTC.

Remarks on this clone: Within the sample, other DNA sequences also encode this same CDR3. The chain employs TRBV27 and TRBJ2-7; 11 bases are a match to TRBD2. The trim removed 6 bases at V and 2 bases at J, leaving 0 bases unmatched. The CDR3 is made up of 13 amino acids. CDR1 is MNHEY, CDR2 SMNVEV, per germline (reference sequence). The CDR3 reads CASRLAGAYEQYF. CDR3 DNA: TGTGCCAGCAGACTAGCGGGAGCCTACGAGCAGTACTTC.

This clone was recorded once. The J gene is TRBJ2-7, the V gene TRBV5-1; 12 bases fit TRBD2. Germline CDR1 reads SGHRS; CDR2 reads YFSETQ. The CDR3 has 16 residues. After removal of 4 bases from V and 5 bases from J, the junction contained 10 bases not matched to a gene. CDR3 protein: CASSPGRLAGVNEQYF. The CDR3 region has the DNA TGCGCCAGCAGCCCCGGAAGACTAGCGGGAGTGAACGAGCAGTACTTC.

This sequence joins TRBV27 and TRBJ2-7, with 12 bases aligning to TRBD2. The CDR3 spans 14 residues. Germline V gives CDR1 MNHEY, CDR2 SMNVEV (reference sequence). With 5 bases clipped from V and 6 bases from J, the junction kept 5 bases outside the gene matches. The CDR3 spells CASSRLAGVGEQYF. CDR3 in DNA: TGTGCCAGCAGTCGACTAGCGGGAGTGGGCGAGCAGTACTTC.

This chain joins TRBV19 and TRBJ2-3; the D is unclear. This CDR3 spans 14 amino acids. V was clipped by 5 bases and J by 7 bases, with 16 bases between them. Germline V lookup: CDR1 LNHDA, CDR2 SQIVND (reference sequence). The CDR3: CASSSPDLFNTQYF. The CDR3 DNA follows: TGTGCCAGTAGTTCCCCGGACCTTTTCAATACGCAGTATTTT.

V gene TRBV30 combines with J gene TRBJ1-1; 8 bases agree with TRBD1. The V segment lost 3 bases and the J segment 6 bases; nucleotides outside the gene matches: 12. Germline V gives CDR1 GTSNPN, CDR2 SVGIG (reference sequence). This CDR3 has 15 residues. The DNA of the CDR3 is TGTGCCTGGAGCGGGGGGAGGACAGGGCGCGCTGAAGCTTTCTTT. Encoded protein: CAWSGGRTGRAEAFF.

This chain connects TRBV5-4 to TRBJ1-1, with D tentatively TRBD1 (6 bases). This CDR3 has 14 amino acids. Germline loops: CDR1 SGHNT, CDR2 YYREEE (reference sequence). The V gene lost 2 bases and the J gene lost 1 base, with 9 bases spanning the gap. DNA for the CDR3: TGTGCCAGCAGCTTCAGGGGCACGAACACTGAAGCTTTCTTT. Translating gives CASSFRGTNTEAFF.

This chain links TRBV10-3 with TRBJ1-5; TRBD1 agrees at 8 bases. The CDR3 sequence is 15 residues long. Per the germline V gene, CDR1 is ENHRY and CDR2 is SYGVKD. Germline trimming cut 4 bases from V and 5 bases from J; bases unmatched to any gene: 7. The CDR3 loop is CAISGQTGDDQPQHF. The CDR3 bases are TGTGCCATCAGTGGACAGACAGGGGATGATCAGCCCCAGCATTTT.

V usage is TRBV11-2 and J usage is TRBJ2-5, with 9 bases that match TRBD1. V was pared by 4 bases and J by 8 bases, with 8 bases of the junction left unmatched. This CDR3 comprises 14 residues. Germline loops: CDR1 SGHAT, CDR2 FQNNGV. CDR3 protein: CASSSQGQGVTQYF. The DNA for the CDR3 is TGTGCCAGCAGCTCACAGGGACAGGGAGTTACCCAGTACTTC. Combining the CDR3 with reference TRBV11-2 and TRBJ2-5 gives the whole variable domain EAGVAQSPRYKIIEKRQSVAFWCNPISGHATLYWYQQILGQGPKLLIQFQNNGVVDDSQLPKDRFSAERLKGVDSTLKIQPAKLEDSAVYLCASSSQGQGVTQYFGPGTRLLVL.

This CDR3 reads CASSREGGGEKLFF. The CDR3 coding sequence is TGCGCCAGCAGCCGGGAGGGAGGCGGTGAAAAACTGTTTTTT. The chain is built from TRBV5-1 and TRBJ1-4; no reliable D call. The CDR3 length is 14 residues. Trimming left V 4 bases short and J 7 bases short, with 14 bases between. Germline V gives CDR1 SGHRS, CDR2 YFSETQ.

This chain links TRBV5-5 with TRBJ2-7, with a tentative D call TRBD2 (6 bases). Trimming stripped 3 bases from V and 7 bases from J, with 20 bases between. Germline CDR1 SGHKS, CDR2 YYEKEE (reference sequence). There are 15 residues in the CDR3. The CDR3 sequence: CASSYAGSGLQEQYF. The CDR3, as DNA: TGTGCCAGCAGCTACGCCGGGAGCGGGCTTCAGGAGCAGTACTTC.

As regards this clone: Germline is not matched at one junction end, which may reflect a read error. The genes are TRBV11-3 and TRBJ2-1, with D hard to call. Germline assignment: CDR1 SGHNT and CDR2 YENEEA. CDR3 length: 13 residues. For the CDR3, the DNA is TGTGCCAGCAGCTTAGATTCCTTCAATGAGCAGTTCTTC. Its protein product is CASSLDSFNEQFF. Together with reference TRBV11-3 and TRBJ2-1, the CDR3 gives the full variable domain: EAGVVQSPRYKIIEKKQPVAFWCNPISGHNTLYWYLQNLGQGPELLIRYENEEAVDDSQLPKDRFSAERLKGVDSTLKIQPAELGDSAVYLCASSLDSFNEQFFGPGTRLTVL.

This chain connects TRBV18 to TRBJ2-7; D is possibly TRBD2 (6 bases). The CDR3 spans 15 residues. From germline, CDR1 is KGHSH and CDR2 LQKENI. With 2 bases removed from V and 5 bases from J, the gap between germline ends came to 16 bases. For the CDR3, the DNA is TGTGCCAGCTCACCAGGGTATAGGGGAGGCAACGAGCAGTACTTC. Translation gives CASSPGYRGGNEQYF.

The CDR3 region has the DNA TGCGCCAGCAGTCAATCCAAGGCACAGGAGAACACTGAAGCTTTCTTT. It encodes CASSQSKAQENTEAFF. This chain links TRBV23-1 with TRBJ1-1; D might be TRBD1 (5 bases). Being an ORF, TRBV23-1 has a function that is uncertain. V lost 0 bases and J 1 base, leaving 12 bases between the germline ends. The CDR3 runs 16 residues.

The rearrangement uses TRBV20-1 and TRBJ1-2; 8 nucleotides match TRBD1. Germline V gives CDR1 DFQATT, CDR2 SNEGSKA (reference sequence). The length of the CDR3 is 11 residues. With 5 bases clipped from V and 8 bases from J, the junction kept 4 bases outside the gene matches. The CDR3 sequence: CSAGPGGGYTF. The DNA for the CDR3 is TGCAGTGCTGGACCAGGGGGCGGCTACACCTTC.

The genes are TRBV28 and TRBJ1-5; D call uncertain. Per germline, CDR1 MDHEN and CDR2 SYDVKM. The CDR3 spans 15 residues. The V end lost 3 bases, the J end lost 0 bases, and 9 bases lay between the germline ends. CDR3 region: CASSFPSSSNQPQHF. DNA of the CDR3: TGTGCCAGCAGTTTTCCCTCTTCTAGCAATCAGCCCCAGCATTTT.

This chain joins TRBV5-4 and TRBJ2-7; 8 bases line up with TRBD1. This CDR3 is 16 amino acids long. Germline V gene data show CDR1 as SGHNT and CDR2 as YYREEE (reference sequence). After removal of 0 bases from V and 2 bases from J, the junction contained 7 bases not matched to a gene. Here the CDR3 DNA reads TGTGCCAGCAGCTTGGGGGGCAGGGGGCCTACCTACGAGCAGTACTTC. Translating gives CASSLGGRGPTYEQYF.

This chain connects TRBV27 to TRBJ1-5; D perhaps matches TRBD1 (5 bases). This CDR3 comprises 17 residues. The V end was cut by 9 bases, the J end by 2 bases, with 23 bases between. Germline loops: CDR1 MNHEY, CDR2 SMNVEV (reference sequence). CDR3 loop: CARFSPRTLYGNQPQHF. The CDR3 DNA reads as TGTGCCAGATTCTCCCCTAGGACACTTTATGGCAATCAGCCCCAGCATTTT.

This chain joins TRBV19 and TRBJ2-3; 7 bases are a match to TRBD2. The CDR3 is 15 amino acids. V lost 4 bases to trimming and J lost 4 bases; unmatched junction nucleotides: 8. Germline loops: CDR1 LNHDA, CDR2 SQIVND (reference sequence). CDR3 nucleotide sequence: TGTGCCAGTAGTAAGCTAGCGGTTCGGCCAGATACGCAGTATTTT. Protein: CASSKLAVRPDTQYF.